This T cell receptor (beta chain) was obtained from a study of tumor and adjacent non-tumor tissue in lung cancer. Study as a whole: Aged about 31 to 85 years, patients included approximately 11 men and several women with stage I to III disease. Samples averaged roughly 4 million productive TCRbeta reads each.

RNA was extracted from bulk tissue without any cell sorting. The germline V gene has CDR1 MDHEN and CDR2 SYDVKM. This CDR3 region has 12 residues. Findings and limits, study-wide: Significantly higher TCR diversity was found in tumor than normal lung. Tumor repertoires had a smaller top 100 clone share than normal lung.

TCRbeta libraries were built with three rounds of nested PCR, modified from ARM-PCR. TCRdb re-analysed the multiplex PCR reads in MiXCR, keeping a single row per CDR3 protein. The data show tens of thousands of distinct CDR3 sequences, almost 60% seen once. As regards this clonotype: Its cognate antigen is unknown. One end of the junction fails to match germline, which may point to a read error.

The specimen was lung tumor tissue. The chain employs TRBV28 and TRBJ2-3; TRBD2 agrees at 7 bases. This TCR derives from a man aged 50-60 years with non-small cell lung cancer. The CDR3 DNA reads as TGTGCCGGCAGTGGAAGCGGGGATACGCAATATTTT. Translating gives CAGSGSGDTQYF.